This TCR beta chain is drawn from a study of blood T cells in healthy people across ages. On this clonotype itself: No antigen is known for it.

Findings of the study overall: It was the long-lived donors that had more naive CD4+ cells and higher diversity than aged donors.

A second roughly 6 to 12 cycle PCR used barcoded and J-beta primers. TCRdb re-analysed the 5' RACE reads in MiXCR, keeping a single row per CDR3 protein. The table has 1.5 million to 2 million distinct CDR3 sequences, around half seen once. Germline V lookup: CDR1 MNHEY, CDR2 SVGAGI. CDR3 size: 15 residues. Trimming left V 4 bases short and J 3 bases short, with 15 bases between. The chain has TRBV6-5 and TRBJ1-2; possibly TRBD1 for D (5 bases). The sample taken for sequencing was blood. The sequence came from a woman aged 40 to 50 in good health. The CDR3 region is CASSSPQWGYYGYTF. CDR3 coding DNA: TGTGCCAGCAGTTCCCCTCAATGGGGCTACTATGGCTACACCTTC.